The following is a T cell receptor (beta chain) sequence with its context. Its antigen is currently unknown. The protocol was immunoSEQ multiplex PCR, while the TCRdb copy is restricted to in-frame clones and leaves out a portion. The sample has around 2,000,000 clones, just under 95% seen once. Naive CD8 isolation took CD45RO-negative cells positively selected for CCR7 and excluded terminally differentiated effector memory CD45RA+ cells. Each donor was a Caucasian adult residing in Nashville, Tennessee. The CDR3 runs to 15 residues. Germline values: CDR1 SNHLY, CDR2 FYNNEI. V dropped 7 bases and J dropped 4 bases, with 20 bases sitting between them. The sample comes from a study of shared clonotypes between healthy human individuals. Study outcomes and limitations: Non-shared clonotypes had lower generation probabilities than clonotypes shared by all four sorted-subset donors. Compared with memory subsets, naive subsets generally had larger estimated richness.

This TCR was sampled from a man aged 18 to 30 in good health. The gene calls are TRBV2 and TRBJ2-7, with D possibly being TRBD2 (5 bases). The specimen sequenced was naive CD8+ T cells sorted from blood. The DNA for the CDR3 is TGTGCCAGCACCTTTGTGGGCGGAGAGGGATACGAGCAGTACTTC. Translating gives CASTFVGGEGYEQYF.